The entry that follows covers one T cell receptor beta chain sequence. Since all of the isolated RNA was reverse transcribed, expressed TCRB transcripts were what got sequenced. The repertoire was sequenced with immunoSEQ multiplex PCR; TCRdb's copy has only in-frame clones and lacks some. The profile shows some 140,000 clones, nearly 9.5% of them singletons. Germline V gene sequence: CDR1 LNHNV, CDR2 YYDKDF (reference sequence). Trimming cost V 0 bases and J 7 bases, with 19 bases left between them. This CDR3 has 16 residues. This entry comes from a study of beta chain features in type 1 diabetes. Sequencing was done on a sample of central memory CD4+ T cells from blood. The V call is TRBV15, the J call TRBJ2-7; no clear D. This receptor was taken from a man in his late teens or twenties in good health. The DNA of the CDR3 is TGTGCCACCAGCAGAGATGGGCGCCCCCCGGCTGAAGAGCAGTACTTC. Amino acid sequence: CATSRDGRPPAEEQYF.